The 14 T cell receptor beta chains listed next were all sequenced from one sample in a study of T cell responses to AZD1222 COVID-19 vaccine. Using immunoSEQ multiplex PCR, the repertoire was profiled, and TCRdb retains in-frame clones only, with some absent. Of tens of thousands of clones in the sample, about 92% were seen once. The source material was peripheral blood, sampled on day 0 of AZD1222 vaccination. The source of these receptors is an adult in good health.

The chain has TRBV5-1 and TRBJ1-5; D is undetermined. Germline V CDR1 and CDR2: SGHRS, YFSETQ. Trimming removed 2 bases from V and 7 bases from J, with 4 bases in between. The CDR3 sequence is 11 residues long. DNA of the CDR3: TGCGCCAGCAGCTTTTCCCAGCCCCAGCATTTT. This translates into CASSFSQPQHF.

This chain connects TRBV28 to TRBJ2-7; weak D call: TRBD1 (5 bases). The germline V and J ends were trimmed by 6 bases and 1 base, with 19 bases remaining between them. CDR3 length equals 16 residues. Germline V gene lookup returns CDR1 MDHEN and CDR2 SYDVKM. This CDR3 reads CASSPNWGSRSYEQYF. The CDR3 DNA is TGTGCCAGCAGCCCCAACTGGGGCAGTCGGTCCTACGAGCAGTACTTC. Based on the CDR3 plus reference TRBV28 and TRBJ2-7, the full variable domain is DVKVTQSSRYLVKRTGEKVFLECVQDMDHENMFWYRQDPGLGLRLIYFSYDVKMKEKGDIPEGYSVSREKKERFSLILESASTNQTSMYLCASSPNWGSRSYEQYFGPGTRLTVT.

The chain has TRBV21-1 and TRBJ2-3. TRBV21-1 is a documented pseudogene. CDR3 length equals 11 residues. The CDR3 loop is CASGGTDTQYF. The DNA for the CDR3 is TGTGCCAGCGGGGGTACAGATACGCAGTATTTT.

This chain links TRBV28 with TRBJ2-5; a possible D gene is TRBD2 (5 bases). V was shortened by 6 bases and J by 7 bases, with 21 bases between the two germline ends. Germline V gene lookup returns CDR1 MDHEN and CDR2 SYDVKM. CDR3 length: 15 amino acids. The CDR3 loop reads CASRTARTGKGTQYF. In DNA form, the CDR3 reads TGTGCCAGCAGAACCGCCCGGACCGGGAAGGGGACCCAGTACTTC.

Note on this clone: A junction boundary mismatches the germline segment, possibly from a read error. The chain recombines TRBV7-7 with TRBJ1-2; D possibly corresponds to TRBD1 (5 bases). CDR1 SSHAT and CDR2 FNYEAQ come from the germline V gene (reference sequence). This CDR3 comprises 16 residues. This chain's CDR3 is CASSLGRGERDYGYTF. CDR3 DNA: TGTGCTAGCAGCTTAGGTAGAGGGGAGAGAGACTATGGCTACACCTTC.

The rearrangement links TRBV2 to TRBJ1-3; D not certain. The CDR3 is 15 amino acids. V lost 3 bases to trimming and J lost 0 bases, with 9 bases between them. Germline values: CDR1 SNHLY, CDR2 FYNNEI. The CDR3 region is CASSDAGLSGNTIYF. The CDR3, as DNA: TGTGCCAGCAGTGACGCAGGCCTCTCTGGAAACACCATATATTTT. Complete variable domain (other parts from reference TRBV2 and TRBJ1-3): EPEVTQTPSHQVTQMGQEVILRCVPISNHLYFYWYRQILGQKVEFLVSFYNNEISEKSEIFDDQFSVERPDGSNFTLKIRSTKLEDSAMYFCASSDAGLSGNTIYFGEGSWLTVV.

The CDR3 nucleotides read TGTGCCAGCAGGACACAGGGGATATTCACTGAAGCTTTCTTT. This translates into CASRTQGIFTEAFF. The J gene is TRBJ1-1, the V gene TRBV6-5, with 7 nucleotides matching TRBD1. Germline-derived CDR1 and CDR2 are MNHEY and SVGAGI. Germline trimming cut 6 bases from V and 4 bases from J; bases unmatched to any gene: 8. The CDR3 extends over 14 amino acids.

The chain carries TRBV2 and TRBJ1-1, with D unclear. This CDR3 contains 12 residues. V dropped 7 bases and J dropped 0 bases, with 6 bases sitting between them. Germline values: CDR1 SNHLY, CDR2 FYNNEI. CDR3 in amino acids: CASTKLNTEAFF. The DNA of the CDR3 is TGTGCCAGCACTAAGTTGAACACTGAAGCTTTCTTT. The full variable domain, in which reference TRBV2 and TRBJ1-1 provide the parts outside the CDR3, is EPEVTQTPSHQVTQMGQEVILRCVPISNHLYFYWYRQILGQKVEFLVSFYNNEISEKSEIFDDQFSVERPDGSNFTLKIRSTKLEDSAMYFCASTKLNTEAFFGQGTRLTVV.

The chain combines TRBV18 with TRBJ2-7, with TRBD1 matching 7 bases. Per the germline V gene, CDR1 is KGHSH and CDR2 is LQKENI. With 2 bases clipped from V and 2 bases from J, the junction kept 0 bases outside the gene matches. This CDR3 contains 13 residues. In nucleotides, the CDR3 is TGTGCCAGCTCACCAACAGGGGCCTACGAGCAGTACTTC. As protein: CASSPTGAYEQYF.

This clone has only one observation. J is TRBJ1-4 and V is TRBV6-5; 7 nucleotides match TRBD1. This CDR3 comprises 13 residues. Trimming cost V 4 bases and J 11 bases; bases outside gene matches: 7. Germline V gene sequence: CDR1 MNHEY, CDR2 SVGAGI. CDR3 nucleotide sequence: TGTGCCAGCAGTTGGGCAGGGGGAGGGAAACTGTTTTTT. Amino acids: CASSWAGGGKLFF.

The chain employs TRBV5-1 and TRBJ2-2; D uncertain. V shed 5 bases and J shed 4 bases, with 15 bases lying between them. CDR1 and CDR2 from the germline V gene are SGHRS and YFSETQ. This CDR3 region has 15 residues. The CDR3 DNA reads TGCGCCAGCAGGCAACGGCTAGAAGTCACCGGGGAGCTGTTTTTT. The encoded protein is CASRQRLEVTGELFF.

This rearrangement joins TRBV28 to TRBJ2-7, with D perhaps matching TRBD1 or TRBD2 (5 bases each). V lost 5 bases and J 3 bases, leaving 17 bases between the germline ends. The CDR3 extends over 15 amino acids. Germline V CDR1 and CDR2: MDHEN, SYDVKM. This chain's CDR3 is CASSLPGAGGYEQYF. CDR3 coding DNA: TGTGCCAGCAGTCTCCCCGGGGCAGGCGGCTACGAGCAGTACTTC. The full variable domain, in which reference TRBV28 and TRBJ2-7 provide the parts outside the CDR3, is DVKVTQSSRYLVKRTGEKVFLECVQDMDHENMFWYRQDPGLGLRLIYFSYDVKMKEKGDIPEGYSVSREKKERFSLILESASTNQTSMYLCASSLPGAGGYEQYFGPGTRLTVT.

As DNA, the CDR3 is TGCGCCAGCAGCTCTAGTGGAATATTAGGGGGCTCTGACTATGGCTACACCTTC. Amino acids: CASSSSGILGGSDYGYTF. This chain uses TRBV5-1 with TRBJ1-2, with 7 positions matching TRBD1. CDR3 length: 18 residues. Germline assignment: CDR1 SGHRS and CDR2 YFSETQ. V was pared by 3 bases and J by 3 bases, with 17 bases of the junction left unmatched.

The chain carries TRBV4-1 and TRBJ1-5; D is undetermined. Germline V gene lookup returns CDR1 MGHRA and CDR2 YSYEKL. CDR3 length equals 15 residues. The V and J ends lost 1 base and 0 bases respectively, with 7 bases between them. The CDR3 is CASSQAGGSNQPQHF. The CDR3 DNA reads TGCGCCAGCAGCCAAGCCGGAGGTAGCAATCAGCCCCAGCATTTT.